This T cell receptor beta chain was captured in a study of blood T cell repertoires in COVID-19. Study at large: Specimens from acute and convalescent COVID-19 originated in the United States, Italy and Spain. In each case, the material was cDNA or gDNA derived from T cells, B-cell-depleted T cells, or PBMCs.

The CDR3 contains 14 residues. V was pared by 5 bases and J by 3 bases, with 14 bases between. Germline lookup yields CDR1 SGHAT and CDR2 FQNNGV. In the original analysis: Nucleated cell number was recorded as an estimate derived from reference gene primer amplification. Produced via immunoSEQ multiplex PCR; TCRdb's table is partial and in-frame only. That table is the source of V, J and clone size, and D and trimming were worked out from the DNA. The table has 200,000 or so clones, about 88% seen once. Material: peripheral blood. The clonotype originates from a man aged 60-69 years with acute or convalescent COVID-19. The chain recombines TRBV11-2 with TRBJ2-7, with D possibly being TRBD1 (6 bases). The CDR3 spells CASSARTDFYEQYF. The CDR3 region has the DNA TGTGCCAGCAGCGCGCGGACAGACTTCTACGAGCAGTACTTC.